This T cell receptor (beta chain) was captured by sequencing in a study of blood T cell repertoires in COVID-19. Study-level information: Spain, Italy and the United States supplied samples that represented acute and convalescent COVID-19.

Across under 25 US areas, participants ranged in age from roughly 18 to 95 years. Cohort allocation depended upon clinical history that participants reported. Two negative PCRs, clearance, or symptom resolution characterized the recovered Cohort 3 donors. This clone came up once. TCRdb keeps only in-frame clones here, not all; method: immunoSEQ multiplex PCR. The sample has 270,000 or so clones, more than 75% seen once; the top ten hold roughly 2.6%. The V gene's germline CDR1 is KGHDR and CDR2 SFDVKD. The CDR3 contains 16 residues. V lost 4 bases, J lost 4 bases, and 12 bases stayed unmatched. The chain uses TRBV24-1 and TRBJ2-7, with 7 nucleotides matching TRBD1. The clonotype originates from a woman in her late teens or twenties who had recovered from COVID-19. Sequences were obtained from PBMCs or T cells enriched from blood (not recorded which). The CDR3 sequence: CATSDTRTGWGYEQYF. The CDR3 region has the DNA TGTGCCACCAGTGACACTCGGACAGGATGGGGGTACGAGCAGTACTTC.